A single T cell receptor (beta chain) is shown here with its context. The data are from a study of blood T cell repertoires in COVID-19. Trimming removed 1 base from V and 3 bases from J; junction bases left unmatched: 12. CDR3 size: 20 residues. CDR1 is MNHNS and CDR2 is SASEGT in the germline V gene. Methods used by the authors: Estimates of nucleated cell counts were drawn from the amplification of reference gene primers. The data were produced by immunoSEQ multiplex PCR, yet TCRdb's version contains in-frame clones alone and is incomplete. That table gives V, J and clone size, and the DNA gave D and trimming. The sample consists of 100,000 to 150,000 clones, around 83% of them appearing once.

The rearrangement links TRBV6-1 to TRBJ2-2; TRBD2 matches at 12 bases. This TCR came from a man aged 40-49 years with active or convalescent COVID-19. Sequenced input: peripheral blood. In DNA form, the CDR3 reads TGTGCCAGCAGTGAAGACGGGACTAGCGGGCGAATATTCTACACCGGGGAGCTGTTTTTT. Encoded protein: CASSEDGTSGRIFYTGELFF.